This T cell receptor beta chain emerged from a study of blood T cell repertoires in COVID-19 (dated by TCRdb to 2019 to 2021). Regarding the research as a whole: Samples covering the acute and convalescent phases of COVID-19 were provided by collaborators in the United States, Italy and Spain. The sample metadata nearly always contained a de-identified subject ID, COVID-19 status, age in years and sex. The samples were drawn from two sources: the first 160 participants of the ongoing ImmuneRACE study, and fewer than 1,500 subjects contributed by 6 global collaborators. A freely available public database, intended as a resource for researchers studying the immune response to SARS-CoV-2, is where the repertoires were released. Where HLA class I and class II types were available, the types were taken from metadata supplied by the sample provider, not from assay-based typing. Subjects who had been exposed to COVID-19, were actively infected with it, or had recovered from it provided the deeply sampled blood TCRbeta repertoires that made up the dataset. The material from the prospective study consisted of cDNA or gDNA derived from T cells, B-cell-depleted T cells, or PBMCs. What the authors observed across the whole study: The quantity of clinical and demographic metadata differed by source and by participant and was supplied without curation.

At one collaborating source in Seattle, patients were enrolled during active infection and were followed longitudinally through the course of disease. Each collaborating institution followed its own protocols to collect whole blood in K2EDTA tubes. For TCRbeta analysis, collaborators shipped samples as frozen whole blood, isolated PBMCs, or DNA extracted from either of those sample types. In regard to this clone: Which antigen it targets is not known. The sample holds no much larger clone one base away, and base qualities are not on file.

V loses 5 bases at its end and J loses 4 bases; junction bases beyond the gene matches: 9. Via the germline V gene, CDR1 is MNHEY and CDR2 SVGEGT. Taken from cysteine to phenylalanine, the CDR3 has 15 residues. Just the 45-base CDR3 DNA is kept, in frame starting at base 1. TCRbeta CDR3 regions were amplified from genomic DNA by means of the immunoSEQ Assay, a bias-controlled multiplex PCR. As for the original processing: Nucleated cell counts per sample were estimated from amplification of reference gene primers within the assay. To quantify the absolute abundance of each unique TCRbeta CDR3 rearrangement, sequence reads were collapsed and filtered. For each sample, productive Simpson clonality was calculated by taking the square root of Simpson's diversity index across productive rearrangements. TCRdb's version of the immuneACCESS table is confined to in-frame rearrangements and falls short of the full clone set. An unresolved V gene accounts for under half of the shortfall where checked; the remainder is of unknown origin. The V and J calls and the clone size are those of that table, but D and trimming were determined from the DNA. The sample table shows roughly 230,000 clones, and 80% to 85% are seen once. The ten largest make up more than 9% of the sample.

The sequence came from a woman over 75 with COVID-19, enrolled during active disease. Recombination connected TRBV6-2 or TRBV6-3 to TRBJ2-5; TRBD2 aligns with 8 central bases. What was sequenced was peripheral blood. The DNA reads TGTGCCAGCAGTAGTAGCGGGGATACGCGAGAGACCCAGTACTTC. Translated, it gives CASSSSGDTRETQYF.